Presented here are 27 T cell receptor beta chains from one specimen sequenced in a study of blood T cell repertoires in COVID-19. Method: immunoSEQ multiplex PCR; TCRdb's copy keeps in-frame clones and lacks some. The sample holds 70,000 to 90,000 clones, around two thirds seen once. The sequenced sample consisted of peripheral blood. These receptors all come from a human donor with acute or convalescent COVID-19. The donor label of this sample is uncertain.

CDR3 protein: CASSYYGTHNEQFF. The CDR3 nucleotides read TGTGCCAGCAGTTACTATGGGACTCACAATGAGCAGTTCTTC. This chain uses TRBV6-5 with TRBJ2-1; D may be TRBD2 (6 bases). The CDR3 contains 14 residues. Germline CDR1 and CDR2: MNHEY and SVGAGI. V was pared by 1 base and J by 5 bases, with 9 bases between.

The CDR3 loop reads CASSPQGGGTYEQYF. Written as DNA, the CDR3 is TGTGCCAGCAGCCCACAGGGGGGGGGAACTTACGAGCAGTACTTC. The rearrangement joins TRBV6-5 to TRBJ2-7; D possibly corresponds to TRBD1 (8 bases). The length of the CDR3 is 15 residues. Per the germline V gene, CDR1 is MNHEY and CDR2 is SVGAGI. The V gene lost 6 bases and the J gene lost 4 bases, with 19 bases spanning the gap.

This clone appeared once. The same CDR3 arises from other DNA sequences in this sample as well. J is TRBJ1-6 and V is TRBV2, with D possibly matching TRBD1 (6 bases). Germline CDR1 reads SNHLY; CDR2 reads FYNNEI. The V end lost 6 bases, the J end lost 6 bases, and 6 bases lay between the germline ends. This CDR3 is built from 12 residues. CDR3 amino acids: CASRDSNSPLHF. Here the CDR3 DNA reads TGTGCCAGCAGGGACAGTAATTCACCCCTCCACTTT.

This sequence joins TRBV3-1 (or the pseudogene TRBV3-2) and TRBJ2-3; possible D gene TRBD2, 5 bases. Trimming pared 0 bases from V and 0 bases from J, leaving 7 bases between. The CDR3 loop spans 15 amino acids. The germline V gene encodes CDR1 LGHDT and CDR2 YNNKEL (reference sequence). The chain's CDR3 is CASSQDRRSTDTQYF. CDR3 nucleotide sequence: TGTGCCAGCAGCCAAGATAGGAGGAGCACAGATACGCAGTATTTT.

V gene TRBV7-9 combines with J gene TRBJ2-2; the D gene is possibly TRBD1 (6 bases). Trimming pared 8 bases from V and 0 bases from J, leaving 16 bases between. The CDR3 runs to 16 residues. Germline V gene sequence: CDR1 SEHNR, CDR2 FQNEAQ (reference sequence). CDR3 sequence: CASRAAGGANTGELFF. DNA for the CDR3: TGTGCCAGCCGCGCGGCTGGGGGCGCGAACACCGGGGAGCTGTTTTTT.

By proportion, this clone is medium-sized. The gene calls are TRBV7-9 and TRBJ1-4; TRBD1 aligns across 12 bases. CDR3 size: 17 residues. J was trimmed by 3 bases and V by 3 bases; bases with no gene match: 5. The germline V gene encodes CDR1 SEHNR and CDR2 FQNEAQ (reference sequence). CDR3 DNA: TGTGCCAGCAGCTTTTCGGGACAGGGGGCTGCTAATGAAAAACTGTTTTTT. It yields the protein CASSFSGQGAANEKLFF. Full variable domain (remainder filled in from reference TRBV7-9 and TRBJ1-4): DTGVSQNPRHKITKRGQNVTFRCDPISEHNRLYWYRQTLGQGPEFLTYFQNEAQLEKSRLLSDRFSAERPKGSFSTLEIQRTEQGDSAMYLCASSFSGQGAANEKLFFGSGTQLSVL.

The chain joins TRBV5-1 to TRBJ2-1; 8 bases are a match to TRBD1. Germline loops: CDR1 SGHRS, CDR2 YFSETQ. The trim removed 0 bases at V and 1 base at J, leaving 9 bases unmatched. The CDR3 length is 18 residues. CDR3 region: CASSLGPLRDRSYNEQFF. In nucleotides, the CDR3 is TGCGCCAGCAGCTTGGGGCCCCTCCGGGACAGGTCCTACAATGAGCAGTTCTTC.

This clone has just a few counts. The chain couples TRBV2 to TRBJ1-5; a weak D match, TRBD1 (5 bases). Looked up from germline, CDR1 is SNHLY and CDR2 is FYNNEI. Trimming took 8 bases from V and 1 from J, leaving 9 bases between them. The CDR3 is made up of 13 amino acids. CDR3 sequence reads: CASRDRSNQPQHF. DNA of the CDR3: TGTGCCAGCCGAGACAGAAGCAATCAGCCCCAGCATTTT.

The V and J genes are TRBV27 and TRBJ2-3, with D possibly being TRBD2 (5 bases). CDR3 length: 15 residues. Germline CDR1 reads MNHEY; CDR2 reads SMNVEV (reference sequence). Trimming pared 7 bases from V and 0 bases from J, leaving 14 bases between. CDR3 DNA sequence: TGTGCCAGCACACCCTCGCGGGTGAGCACAGATACGCAGTATTTT. Translation: CASTPSRVSTDTQYF.

The chain combines TRBV7-8 with TRBJ1-4; no firm D call. From germline, CDR1 is SGHVS and CDR2 FQNEAQ. This CDR3 is 14 amino acids long. V was shortened by 8 bases and J by 3 bases, with 13 bases between the two germline ends. CDR3 sequence: CASASRVANEKLFF. In DNA, the CDR3 is TGTGCCAGCGCTTCTCGGGTTGCTAATGAAAAACTGTTTTTT.

J is TRBJ1-2 and V is TRBV5-4; D is unclear. Per germline, CDR1 SGHNT and CDR2 YYREEE (reference sequence). The CDR3 is 13 residues long. Trimming removed 0 bases from V and 4 bases from J, with 7 bases in between. CDR3 sequence reads: CASSLGASYGYTF. The CDR3 nucleotides are TGTGCCAGCAGCTTGGGGGCCTCCTATGGCTACACCTTC.

The rearrangement links TRBV4-3 to TRBJ1-2; no clear D. CDR3 size: 14 residues. Deletions cut 5 bases from V and 4 bases from J, with 14 bases between. Per germline, CDR1 LGHNA and CDR2 YSLEER. The CDR3 DNA reads TGCGCCAGCAGCGAGGGCCTTTCGGGCTATGGCTACACCTTC. Translation gives CASSEGLSGYGYTF.

The chain uses TRBV10-3 and TRBJ2-5, with 13 positions matching TRBD2. CDR3 length equals 17 residues. V lost 8 bases to trimming and J lost 3 bases; unmatched junction nucleotides: 12. Germline assignment: CDR1 ENHRY and CDR2 SYGVKD. The CDR3 nucleotides are TGTGCCATCTCCGGTTTTGGGACTAGCGGGAATAAAGAGACCCAGTACTTC. This translates into CAISGFGTSGNKETQYF.

The chain employs TRBV7-2 and TRBJ2-1, with TRBD2 as a possible D gene (6 bases). The CDR3 runs 14 residues. V gave up 6 bases and J gave up 9 bases, with 18 bases separating them. Germline assignment: CDR1 SGHTA and CDR2 FQGNSA. CDR3 loop: CASRTGTSPSEQFF. DNA for the CDR3: TGTGCCAGCAGAACCGGGACTTCGCCAAGTGAGCAGTTCTTC.

The chain couples TRBV7-8 to TRBJ1-2; TRBD1 is a possible D gene (5 bases). V lost 1 base to trimming and J lost 5 bases, with 5 bases between them. Germline values: CDR1 SGHVS, CDR2 FQNEAQ. This CDR3 region has 12 residues. The CDR3 region has the DNA TGTGCCAGCAGCTTAGAGGGGTATGGCTACACCTTC. Translating gives CASSLEGYGYTF.

This clone came up a few times. The rearrangement uses TRBV18 and TRBJ1-1; 10 bases agree with TRBD1. The CDR3 is 15 amino acids. CDR1 KGHSH and CDR2 LQKENI come from the germline V gene. The J segment lost 4 bases and the V segment lost 2 bases, leaving 4 bases of the junction unmatched. The CDR3 reads CASSPEDRGSTEAFF. For the CDR3, the DNA is TGTGCCAGCTCACCAGAGGACAGGGGGAGCACTGAAGCTTTCTTT.

The rearrangement uses TRBV18 and TRBJ2-2; D unclear. Trimming removed 3 bases at V and 8 bases at J, with 10 bases between. The CDR3 consists of 13 residues. Germline V gene sequence: CDR1 KGHSH, CDR2 LQKENI. This CDR3 is CASSPASLGELFF. In nucleotides, the CDR3 is TGTGCCAGCTCACCCGCATCCCTAGGGGAGCTGTTTTTT.

The chain joins TRBV7-3 to TRBJ2-2; perhaps TRBD1 as D (5 bases). V gave up 6 bases and J gave up 4 bases, with 9 bases separating them. This CDR3 contains 13 residues. Germline values: CDR1 SGHTA, CDR2 FQGTGA. The CDR3 sequence is CASSPTVTGELFF. The CDR3 nucleotides are TGTGCCAGCAGTCCGACAGTCACCGGGGAGCTGTTTTTT. The variable domain in full, with the rest retrieved from reference TRBV7-3 and TRBJ2-2, is GAGVSQTPSNKVTEKGKYVELRCDPISGHTALYWYRQSLGQGPEFLIYFQGTGAADDSGLPNDRFFAVRPEGSVSTLKIQRTERGDSAVYLCASSPTVTGELFFGEGSRLTVL.

Only one count was recorded for this clone. The chain couples TRBV18 to TRBJ2-7; 7 nucleotides line up with TRBD1. The CDR3 runs 14 residues. V lost 3 bases and J lost 0; bases outside the gene matches: 2. Germline V gives CDR1 KGHSH, CDR2 LQKENI. In DNA, the CDR3 is TGTGCCAGCTCACCTGAGGGGGCCTCCTACGAGCAGTACTTC. Translating it yields CASSPEGASYEQYF. The full variable domain, in which reference TRBV18 and TRBJ2-7 provide the parts outside the CDR3, is NAGVMQNPRHLVRRRGQEARLRCSPMKGHSHVYWYRQLPEEGLKFMVYLQKENIIDESGMPKERFSAEFPKEGPSILRIQQVVRGDSAAYFCASSPEGASYEQYFGPGTRLTVT.

The J gene is TRBJ2-2, the V gene TRBV9; D perhaps matches TRBD2 (7 bases). The CDR3 totals 18 residues. The V gene's germline CDR1 is SGDLS and CDR2 YYNGEE. Between the trimmed V and J ends, which lost 3 bases and 0 bases, there was a span of 18 bases. The chain's CDR3 is CASSARGRGPSNTGELFF. CDR3 sequence (DNA): TGTGCCAGCAGCGCGAGGGGGAGGGGACCTTCGAACACCGGGGAGCTGTTTTTT.

The genes are TRBV10-3 and TRBJ1-2; D is possibly TRBD1 (5 bases). There are 14 residues in the CDR3. Looked up from germline, CDR1 is ENHRY and CDR2 is SYGVKD. Trimming pared 0 bases from V and 8 bases from J, leaving 13 bases between. CDR3 in amino acids: CAISESIGARGYTF. In DNA, the CDR3 is TGTGCCATCAGTGAGTCGATTGGGGCTCGGGGCTACACCTTC.

The rearrangement links TRBV27 to TRBJ2-1, with D uncertain. V was cut by 6 bases and J by 7 bases, with 19 bases left in between. CDR3 length equals 15 residues. Germline CDR1 MNHEY, CDR2 SMNVEV (reference sequence). CDR3 residues: CASSNTVGRMNEQFF. The CDR3 DNA reads as TGTGCCAGCAGCAACACAGTAGGCCGGATGAATGAGCAGTTCTTC.

The CDR3 region has the DNA TGTGCCTGGAGCGCAATTGGACTAGCGGGAGATTTTATTTTGGACATTCAGTACTTC. This codes for CAWSAIGLAGDFILDIQYF. V gene TRBV30 combines with J gene TRBJ2-4; 13 nucleotides align to TRBD2. This CDR3 has 19 amino acids. Trimming removed 3 bases from V and 8 bases from J; junction bases left unmatched: 19. Germline V gene sequence: CDR1 GTSNPN, CDR2 SVGIG (reference sequence).

This chain connects TRBV6-5 to TRBJ2-1; D may be TRBD1 (5 bases). Germline values: CDR1 MNHEY, CDR2 SVGAGI. The V and J ends lost 0 bases and 5 bases respectively, with 11 bases between them. The CDR3 is made up of 15 amino acids. The CDR3 DNA sequence: TGTGCCAGCAGTTACTCGATCAGGGCGGACAATGAGCAGTTCTTC. Its translation is CASSYSIRADNEQFF.

The chain is built from TRBV18 and TRBJ2-2; 10 nucleotides align to TRBD1. Germline V gene data show CDR1 as KGHSH and CDR2 as LQKENI. This CDR3 region has 14 residues. V was clipped by 4 bases and J by 6 bases; unmatched bases: 2. This CDR3 reads CASSRDRGSGELFF. DNA of the CDR3: TGTGCCAGCTCACGGGACAGGGGATCCGGGGAGCTGTTTTTT.

The chain carries TRBV6-5 and TRBJ2-7; maybe TRBD2 (6 bases). The CDR3 has 13 amino acids. V lost 6 bases and J 7 bases, leaving 16 bases between the germline ends. Germline CDR1 MNHEY, CDR2 SVGAGI. CDR3 region: CASRTLAGREQYF. The CDR3 DNA is TGTGCCAGCAGGACTTTGGCGGGGCGGGAGCAGTACTTC.

V usage is TRBV5-4 and J usage is TRBJ2-5; TRBD1 matches 10 bases. There are 14 residues in the CDR3. The germline V gene encodes CDR1 SGHNT and CDR2 YYREEE (reference sequence). Losses at the gene ends were 5 bases for V and 4 bases for J; bases not matched to a gene: 5. CDR3 sequence reads: CASRAGTGVETQYF. CDR3 DNA: TGTGCCAGCAGAGCCGGGACAGGGGTAGAGACCCAGTACTTC.